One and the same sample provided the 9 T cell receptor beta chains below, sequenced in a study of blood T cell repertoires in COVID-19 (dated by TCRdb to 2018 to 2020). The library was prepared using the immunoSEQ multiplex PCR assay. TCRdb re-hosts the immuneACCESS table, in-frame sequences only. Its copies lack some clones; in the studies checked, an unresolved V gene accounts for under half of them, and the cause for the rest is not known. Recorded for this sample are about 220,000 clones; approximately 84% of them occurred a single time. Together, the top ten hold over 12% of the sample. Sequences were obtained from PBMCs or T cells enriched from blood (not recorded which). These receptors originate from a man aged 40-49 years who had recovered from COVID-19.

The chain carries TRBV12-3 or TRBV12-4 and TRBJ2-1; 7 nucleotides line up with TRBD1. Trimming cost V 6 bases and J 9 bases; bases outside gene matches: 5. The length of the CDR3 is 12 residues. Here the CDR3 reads CASRPPGGEQFF. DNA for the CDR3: TGTGCCAGCAGGCCACCAGGGGGTGAGCAGTTCTTC.

This chain's CDR3 is CASSLSGLFGEKLFF. The CDR3 DNA is TGTGCCAGCAGCTTATCAGGGCTCTTCGGAGAAAAACTGTTTTTT. This chain uses TRBV5-4 with TRBJ1-4; maybe TRBD1 (5 bases). The CDR3 sequence is 15 residues long. The V end lost 2 bases, the J end lost 8 bases, and 16 bases lay between the germline ends. From germline, CDR1 is SGHNT and CDR2 YYREEE (reference sequence).

DNA for the CDR3: TGCGCCAGCAGCTTGCAGGGGGCACACAATGAGCAGTTCTTC. As protein: CASSLQGAHNEQFF. The chain is built from TRBV5-1 and TRBJ2-1; 8 positions agree with TRBD1. This CDR3 comprises 14 residues. Trimming cost V 1 base and J 5 bases; bases outside gene matches: 2. CDR1 is SGHRS and CDR2 is YFSETQ in the germline V gene.

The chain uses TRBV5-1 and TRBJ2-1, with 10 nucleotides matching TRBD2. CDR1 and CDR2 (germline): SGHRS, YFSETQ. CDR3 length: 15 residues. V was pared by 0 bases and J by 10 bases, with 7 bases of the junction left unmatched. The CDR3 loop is CASSLGLAGVGEQFF. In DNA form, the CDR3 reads TGCGCCAGCAGCTTGGGGCTAGCGGGAGTGGGGGAGCAGTTCTTC.

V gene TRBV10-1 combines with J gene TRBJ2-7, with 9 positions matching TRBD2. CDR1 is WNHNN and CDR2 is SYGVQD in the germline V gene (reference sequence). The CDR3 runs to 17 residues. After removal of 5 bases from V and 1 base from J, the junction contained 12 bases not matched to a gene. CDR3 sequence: CASSRSGRTRHSYEQYF. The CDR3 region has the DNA TGCGCCAGCAGTCGTAGCGGGAGAACCCGCCATTCCTACGAGCAGTACTTC.

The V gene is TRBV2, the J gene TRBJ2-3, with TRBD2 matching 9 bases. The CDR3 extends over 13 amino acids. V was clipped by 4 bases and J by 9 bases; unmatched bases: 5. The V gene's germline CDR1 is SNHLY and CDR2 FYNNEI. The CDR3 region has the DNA TGTGCCAGCAGTGGTAGCGGGAGAGGGACGCAGTATTTT. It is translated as CASSGSGRGTQYF. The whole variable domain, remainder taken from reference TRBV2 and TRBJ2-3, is EPEVTQTPSHQVTQMGQEVILRCVPISNHLYFYWYRQILGQKVEFLVSFYNNEISEKSEIFDDQFSVERPDGSNFTLKIRSTKLEDSAMYFCASSGSGRGTQYFGPGTRLTVL.

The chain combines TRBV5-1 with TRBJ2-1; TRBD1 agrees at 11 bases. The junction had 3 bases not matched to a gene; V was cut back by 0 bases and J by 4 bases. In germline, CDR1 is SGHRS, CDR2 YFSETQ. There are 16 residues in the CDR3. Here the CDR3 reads CASSLAGTGGYNEQFF. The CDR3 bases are TGCGCCAGCAGCTTGGCCGGGACAGGGGGATACAATGAGCAGTTCTTC.

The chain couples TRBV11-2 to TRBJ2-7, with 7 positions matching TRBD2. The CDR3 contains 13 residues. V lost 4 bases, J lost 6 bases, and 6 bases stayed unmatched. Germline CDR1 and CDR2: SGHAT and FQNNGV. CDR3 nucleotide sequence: TGTGCCAGCAGCTCGCGACTAGCCCTCGAGCAGTACTTC. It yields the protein CASSSRLALEQYF. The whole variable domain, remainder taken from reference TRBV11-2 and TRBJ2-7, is EAGVAQSPRYKIIEKRQSVAFWCNPISGHATLYWYQQILGQGPKLLIQFQNNGVVDDSQLPKDRFSAERLKGVDSTLKIQPAKLEDSAVYLCASSSRLALEQYFGPGTRLTVT.

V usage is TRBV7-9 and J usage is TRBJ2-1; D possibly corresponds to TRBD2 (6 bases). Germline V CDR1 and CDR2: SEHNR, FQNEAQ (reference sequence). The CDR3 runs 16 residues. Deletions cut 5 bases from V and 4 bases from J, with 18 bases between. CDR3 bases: TGTGCCAGCAGCCTGACCCGGGACTCCATATACAATGAGCAGTTCTTC. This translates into CASSLTRDSIYNEQFF.